This T cell receptor (beta chain) emerged from a study of cytomegalovirus exposure and HLA in healthy donors. Germline V gene sequence: CDR1 MNHNS, CDR2 SASEGT. Trimming took 3 bases from V and 6 from J, leaving 12 bases between them. CDR3 size: 13 residues. Comment on this clone: Its antigen is not known.

Primers: 60 Vbeta forward and 13 Jbeta reverse. Some clones are missing from TCRdb's copy, which holds only in-frame ones; the method was immunoSEQ multiplex PCR. The sample has about 90,000 clones, and its top ten clones hold about 3.4%. Whole-study results and caveats: Testing in vitro showed three CMV-associated chains specific for CMV antigens.

The chain carries TRBV6-1 and TRBJ2-7, with a weak D call TRBD2 (5 bases). The receptor was isolated from a woman aged 30 to 39 in good health and CMV-seronegative. The sequencing sample was made of PBMCs. CDR3 nucleotide sequence: TGTGCCAGCAGTGAGAGGGCTTTTGGCGAGCAGTACTTC. It codes for CASSERAFGEQYF.